This T cell receptor beta chain was documented in a study of blood T cell repertoires in COVID-19. The overall study: Samples of COVID-19 (acute and convalescent) were obtained from the United States, Italy and Spain. T cells, B-cell-depleted T cells, or PBMCs supplied cDNA or gDNA.

In the source study's methods: Amplification of reference gene primers provided the estimated nucleated cell counts. TCRdb keeps only in-frame clones here, not all; method: immunoSEQ multiplex PCR. That table furnishes V, J and clone size, whereas the DNA furnished D and trimming. The table includes just under 60,000 clones, 70% to 85% detected once. The receptor's source is a man older than 75 with acute or convalescent COVID-19. Sequences were obtained from peripheral blood.

The CDR3 DNA sequence: TGCGCCAGCAGAGACGGGACAGCTGGGGCCAACGTCCTGACTTTC. It encodes CASRDGTAGANVLTF. The chain uses TRBV10-2 and TRBJ2-6, with TRBD1 identical over 7 bases. The CDR3 is made up of 15 amino acids. The junction had 4 bases not matched to a gene; V was cut back by 6 bases and J by 2 bases. Germline-derived CDR1 and CDR2 are WSHSY and SAAADI.